The sequence of this TCR beta chain was determined in a study of neoadjuvant anti-PD-1 for oral cavity cancer. For the study at large: Nivolumab at 3 mg/kg was mostly given biweekly, three to four doses, pre-surgery. Patients without progression got a fourth dose around day 43.

V lost 6 bases, J lost 7 bases, and 18 bases lay in between. The V gene's germline CDR1 is SGHVS and CDR2 FQNEAQ. The CDR3 length is 14 residues. This clone was seen just once. The time point is: after neoadjuvant nivolumab, at surgical resection. The repertoire was sequenced with immunoSEQ multiplex PCR; TCRdb's copy has only in-frame clones and lacks some. The sample has some 15,000 clones; under 85% are singletons. The material was PBMCs, obtained after nivolumab (anti-PD-1) treatment. The chain employs TRBV7-8 and TRBJ2-5; a weak D match, TRBD1 (6 bases). The clonotype originates from a person aged 40-85 years with oral cavity squamous cell carcinoma. The CDR3: CASSRGDRMGTQYF. The CDR3, as DNA: TGTGCCAGCAGTCGCGGCGACAGGATGGGGACCCAGTACTTC.